These T cell receptor beta chains were read from a single sample in a study of CD8 T cells in ankylosing spondylitis. TCRdb re-called the 5' RACE reads through MiXCR, storing one row per CDR3 protein. The profile shows some 700,000 distinct CDR3 sequences, around 17% of them singletons. Material for sequencing was blood, either unsorted or a sorted T cell fraction (not recorded which). The origin of the receptors is a male donor with ankylosing spondylitis. CDR3s include the opening cysteine and the closing phenylalanine or tryptophan. D genes are given only for firm matches. Only some rows state a clone size, as once, few, many or a class for expanded clones.

J,size,length,V,D,CDR3,DNA
TRBJ2-5,-,12,TRBV7-9,-,CASRSDSETQYF,TGTGCCAGCAGATCAGATTCGGAGACCCAGTACTTC
TRBJ2-7,-,15,TRBV5-5,TRBD1,CASSAGQGFAYEQYF,TGTGCCAGCAGCGCGGGACAGGGGTTCGCCTACGAGCAGTACTTC
TRBJ1-4,-,14,TRBV5-1,-,CASSLEGTNEKLFF,TGCGCCAGCAGCTTGGAAGGAACTAATGAAAAACTGTTTTTT
TRBJ2-1,few,14,TRBV12-3/TRBV12-4,TRBD2,CASRFSGRADEQFF,TGTGCCAGCAGATTTAGCGGGAGGGCTGATGAGCAGTTCTTC
TRBJ2-1,-,18,TRBV20-1,TRBD2,CSARDVLTSAGEWNEQFF,TGCAGTGCTAGAGATGTGCTAACTAGCGCGGGGGAATGGAATGAGCAGTTCTTC
TRBJ1-2,-,14,TRBV7-9,TRBD1,CASSPRDRRYGYTF,TGTGCCAGCAGCCCGAGGGACAGGCGCTATGGCTACACCTTC
TRBJ2-1,-,20,TRBV5-4,-,CASSSVTPFVDSYSYNEQFF,TGTGCCAGCAGCTCCGTCACCCCATTTGTAGACTCATACTCATACAATGAGCAGTTCTTC
TRBJ2-1,-,15,TRBV20-1,-,CSARDGGTGDHEQFF,TGCAGTGCTAGAGATGGCGGGACGGGGGATCATGAGCAGTTCTTC
TRBJ2-3,few,12,TRBV29-1,-,CSVDQQGDTQYF,TGCAGCGTTGACCAACAGGGTGATACGCAGTATTTT
TRBJ1-3,-,14,TRBV12-3/TRBV12-4,-,CASSFGGPGNTIYF,TGTGCCAGCAGTTTCGGGGGTCCTGGAAACACCATATATTTT
TRBJ2-3,few,18,TRBV11-2,TRBD2,CASSLVFPSGGFTDTQYF,TGTGCCAGCAGCTTAGTGTTCCCTAGCGGGGGATTCACAGATACGCAGTATTTT
TRBJ2-6,few,19,TRBV13,TRBD2,CASSSEEGRGPSGANVLTF,TGTGCCAGCAGCTCCGAGGAAGGGAGGGGACCCTCTGGGGCCAACGTCCTGACTTTC
TRBJ1-1,few,15,TRBV9,-,CASSATPGVLTEAFF,TGTGCCAGCAGCGCGACCCCAGGGGTTCTCACTGAAGCTTTCTTT
TRBJ2-1,-,16,TRBV6-1,TRBD2,CASSEGIAGSYNEQFF,TGTGCCAGCAGTGAAGGTATAGCGGGGTCCTACAATGAGCAGTTCTTC
TRBJ2-5,-,15,TRBV7-9,-,CASSYGPEYQETQYF,TGTGCCAGCAGCTACGGGCCAGAATACCAAGAGACCCAGTACTTC
TRBJ2-5,-,13,TRBV12-3/TRBV12-4,-,CASSLNSGQTQYF,TGTGCCAGCAGTTTAAATAGCGGACAGACCCAGTACTTC
TRBJ1-1,few,15,TRBV7-8,TRBD1,CASSLVAGGNTEAFF,TGTGCCAGCAGCTTAGTGGCAGGGGGGAACACTGAAGCTTTCTTT
TRBJ1-5,few,15,TRBV27,TRBD1,CASSPQDRGNQPQHF,TGTGCCAGCAGCCCACAGGACAGGGGCAATCAGCCCCAGCATTTT
TRBJ2-3,-,13,TRBV24-1,-,CATQIASTDTQYF,TGTGCCACCCAGATTGCTAGCACAGATACGCAGTATTTT
TRBJ2-1,few,15,TRBV6-2/TRBV6-3,-,CASSPHRGDYNEQFF,TGTGCCAGCAGCCCCCACCGAGGGGATTACAATGAGCAGTTCTTC
TRBJ2-1,few,16,TRBV7-6,-,CASSPEGKSSYNEQFF,TGTGCCAGCAGCCCTGAGGGGAAGAGCTCCTACAATGAGCAGTTCTTC
TRBJ2-1,-,15,TRBV20-1,TRBD1,CSARGDRGRRGEQFF,TGCAGTGCTAGAGGCGACAGGGGACGACGGGGTGAGCAGTTCTTC
TRBJ1-2,few,15,TRBV6-1,-,CASSTQRAGNYGYTF,TGTGCCAGCAGTACGCAGAGGGCGGGGAACTATGGCTACACCTTC
TRBJ2-5,few,14,TRBV7-2,TRBD1,CASSPRTGGETQYF,TGTGCCAGCAGCCCCCGGACAGGGGGTGAGACCCAGTACTTC
TRBJ1-5,few,15,TRBV7-6,-,CASSPLPGSNQPQHF,TGTGCCAGCAGCCCACTCCCAGGGAGCAATCAGCCCCAGCATTTT
TRBJ2-3,few,18,TRBV3-1,TRBD2,CASSQTGLAGGGTDTQYF,TGTGCCAGCAGCCAAACCGGACTAGCGGGAGGGGGCACAGATACGCAGTATTTT
TRBJ2-3,few,14,TRBV25-1,-,CASSAAGETDTQYF,TGTGCCAGCAGTGCGGCAGGGGAAACAGATACGCAGTATTTT